These 20 T cell receptor beta chains were sequenced from one sample in a study of blood T cell repertoires in COVID-19. Profiling relied on immunoSEQ multiplex PCR, and the TCRdb table lists in-frame clones only, not all of them. The sample holds approximately 200,000 clones, about four fifths seen once. Sequencing was performed on PBMCs or T cells enriched from blood (not recorded which). These receptors all stem from a woman in her 40s with acute COVID-19.

This chain joins TRBV18 and TRBJ2-7; 8 positions agree with TRBD1. The J segment lost 3 bases and the V segment lost 2 bases, leaving 6 bases of the junction unmatched. The CDR3 has 15 amino acids. Germline V gives CDR1 KGHSH, CDR2 LQKENI. CDR3 sequence reads: CASSPSQGAYYEQYF. As DNA, the CDR3 is TGTGCCAGCTCACCATCCCAGGGGGCCTACTACGAGCAGTACTTC.

In this sample, this clone turned up a few times. The chain recombines TRBV5-1 with TRBJ2-2; TRBD1 might be the D (6 bases). Trimming left V 4 bases short and J 0 bases short, with 10 bases between. CDR3 length: 15 amino acids. Germline V gene sequence: CDR1 SGHRS, CDR2 YFSETQ. The CDR3 DNA sequence: TGCGCCAGCAGCCGGGACATTTCGAACACCGGGGAGCTGTTTTTT. This gives the protein CASSRDISNTGELFF.

The table lists this clone with many counts. The chain carries TRBV15 and TRBJ1-2; D not resolved. Trimming removed 5 bases at V and 5 bases at J, with 15 bases between. Germline V gene data show CDR1 as LNHNV and CDR2 as YYDKDF (reference sequence). CDR3 size: 14 residues. CDR3 sequence: CATSQEVAGYGYTF. Here the CDR3 DNA reads TGTGCCACCAGCCAGGAGGTCGCGGGATATGGCTACACCTTC.

The V call is TRBV19, the J call TRBJ2-7, with 9 positions matching TRBD1. The CDR3 has 15 residues. The germline V gene has CDR1 LNHDA and CDR2 SQIVND (reference sequence). V lost 4 bases and J lost 5; bases outside the gene matches: 9. The CDR3 protein is CASSTGTGLSHEQYF. As DNA, the CDR3 is TGTGCCAGTAGTACAGGGACAGGGCTTTCCCACGAGCAGTACTTC. The variable domain in full, completed from reference TRBV19 and TRBJ2-7, reads DGGITQSPKYLFRKEGQNVTLSCEQNLNHDAMYWYRQDPGQGLRLIYYSQIVNDFQKGDIAEGYSVSREKKESFPLTVTSAQKNPTAFYLCASSTGTGLSHEQYFGPGTRLTVT.

The gene calls are TRBV7-9 and TRBJ1-1, with TRBD1 matching over 8 bases. Germline V gene sequence: CDR1 SEHNR, CDR2 FQNEAQ (reference sequence). With V trimmed by 1 base and J by 7 bases, 8 bases remained unmatched. The CDR3 is made up of 15 amino acids. The CDR3 is CASSLDSRQGSEAFF. The CDR3 nucleotides are TGTGCCAGCAGCTTAGATTCCCGACAGGGGAGTGAAGCTTTCTTT. Combining the CDR3 with reference TRBV7-9 and TRBJ1-1 gives the whole variable domain DTGVSQNPRHKITKRGQNVTFRCDPISEHNRLYWYRQTLGQGPEFLTYFQNEAQLEKSRLLSDRFSAERPKGSFSTLEIQRTEQGDSAMYLCASSLDSRQGSEAFFGQGTRLTVV.

The chain joins TRBV7-6 to TRBJ2-1; D is possibly TRBD1 (6 bases). V was cut by 5 bases and J by 0 bases, with 14 bases left in between. The CDR3 length is 16 residues. Germline CDR1 and CDR2: SGHVS and FNYEAQ. The CDR3 spells CASSPTGSSSYNEQFF. CDR3 sequence (DNA): TGTGCCAGCAGCCCAACAGGGTCGAGCTCCTACAATGAGCAGTTCTTC.

This sequence joins TRBV19 and TRBJ1-4; no reliable D call. Looked up from germline, CDR1 is LNHDA and CDR2 is SQIVND (reference sequence). With 5 bases removed from V and 4 bases from J, the gap between germline ends came to 20 bases. The CDR3 totals 17 residues. The CDR3, as DNA: TGTGCCAGTAGTCAAAGGAACAGCGGAGGGCTTAATGAAAAACTGTTTTTT. It is translated as CASSQRNSGGLNEKLFF.

The chain links TRBV12-3 or TRBV12-4 to TRBJ1-5; TRBD1 is a possible D gene (6 bases). The V end was cut by 10 bases, the J end by 7 bases, with 17 bases between. There are 13 residues in the CDR3. In DNA, the CDR3 is TGTGCCACTGGCACAGGGCGATCCCAGCCCCAGCATTTT. It is translated as CATGTGRSQPQHF.

The gene calls are TRBV7-2 and TRBJ2-6; tentatively, D is TRBD1 (6 bases). The ends were cut back, 5 bases at V and 0 bases at J, with 17 bases in the middle. The CDR3 runs 18 residues. Germline lookup yields CDR1 SGHTA and CDR2 FQGNSA. The CDR3 DNA is TGTGCCAGCAGCCCCAGGGGTCCCGGAAGCTCTGGGGCCAACGTCCTGACTTTC. It specifies CASSPRGPGSSGANVLTF.

The J gene is TRBJ1-1, the V gene TRBV9; TRBD1 matches at 9 bases. The length of the CDR3 is 15 residues. V was pared by 1 base and J by 2 bases, with 3 bases of the junction left unmatched. Germline V gene data show CDR1 as SGDLS and CDR2 as YYNGEE. The CDR3 is CASSVLGQGNTEAFF. The DNA for the CDR3 is TGTGCCAGCAGCGTATTGGGACAGGGCAACACTGAAGCTTTCTTT. The variable domain in full, completed from reference TRBV9 and TRBJ1-1, reads DSGVTQTPKHLITATGQRVTLRCSPRSGDLSVYWYQQSLDQGLQFLIQYYNGEERAKGNILERFSAQQFPDLHSELNLSSLELGDSALYFCASSVLGQGNTEAFFGQGTRLTVV.

The V call is TRBV7-9, the J call TRBJ1-6; D might be TRBD1 (6 bases). The CDR3 runs 17 residues. Trimming left V 5 bases short and J 6 bases short, with 20 bases between. The V gene's germline CDR1 is SEHNR and CDR2 FQNEAQ (reference sequence). Written as DNA, the CDR3 is TGTGCCAGCAGCGCGGAAATTACAGGGACCCCTAATTCACCCCTCCACTTT. It translates to CASSAEITGTPNSPLHF.

This CDR3 reads CASKKLGGEGYTF. The DNA of the CDR3 is TGTGCCAGCAAAAAACTGGGAGGGGAAGGCTACACCTTC. The chain recombines TRBV6-5 with TRBJ1-2; TRBD1 is a possible D gene (5 bases). Trimming shortened V by 7 bases and J by 8 bases, and 17 bases separated the two germline ends. The germline V gene encodes CDR1 MNHEY and CDR2 SVGAGI. The CDR3 spans 13 residues.

The genes are TRBV3-1 (or the pseudogene TRBV3-2) and TRBJ1-5; no clear D gene. Germline assignment: CDR1 LGHDT and CDR2 YNNKEL (reference sequence). Between the trimmed V and J ends, which lost 3 bases and 2 bases, there was a span of 5 bases. This CDR3 has 13 amino acids. CDR3 in DNA: TGTGCCAGCAGCCACGGGGGCAATCAGCCCCAGCATTTT. Translated, it gives CASSHGGNQPQHF.

The chain recombines TRBV24-1 with TRBJ2-1; tentative D call: TRBD2 (6 bases). V lost 3 bases and J 9 bases, leaving 14 bases between the germline ends. The CDR3 loop spans 14 amino acids. In germline, CDR1 is KGHDR, CDR2 SFDVKD. The CDR3 reads CATSDPGLGGEQFF. CDR3 in DNA: TGTGCCACCAGTGATCCCGGACTGGGAGGTGAGCAGTTCTTC.

The gene calls are TRBV30 and TRBJ2-1; the match to TRBD2 covers 13 bases. The germline V gene has CDR1 GTSNPN and CDR2 SVGIG (reference sequence). V shed 5 bases, J shed 7 bases, and the junction held 11 bases outside the gene matches. The CDR3 loop spans 16 amino acids. The CDR3 protein is CAWSSGLAGVRNEQFF. The CDR3 DNA sequence: TGTGCCTGGTCCTCCGGACTAGCGGGAGTCAGGAATGAGCAGTTCTTC.

The chain joins TRBV5-1 to TRBJ2-7; the D gene is possibly TRBD2 (5 bases). Germline CDR1 is SGHRS and CDR2 is YFSETQ. There are 14 residues in the CDR3. The V end lost 4 bases, the J end lost 3 bases, and 14 bases lay between the germline ends. In DNA, the CDR3 is TGCGCCAGCAGCCTTGAGGGCCTCCTCTACGAGCAGTACTTC. Its translation is CASSLEGLLYEQYF.

This sequence joins TRBV27 and TRBJ2-3, with 9 positions matching TRBD1. Trimming cost V 1 base and J 1 base; bases outside gene matches: 12. Germline values: CDR1 MNHEY, CDR2 SMNVEV (reference sequence). The length of the CDR3 is 19 residues. Written as DNA, the CDR3 is TGTGCCAGCAGTTTATATGGGACAGGGTCGGCGGGGGGCACAGATACGCAGTATTTT. Translating it yields CASSLYGTGSAGGTDTQYF.

The gene calls are TRBV28 and TRBJ1-2; D may be TRBD1 (5 bases). Germline CDR1 is MDHEN and CDR2 is SYDVKM. The CDR3 is 13 residues long. V was trimmed by 8 bases and J by 5 bases, leaving 15 bases between them. CDR3 sequence: CASGRQGRYGYTF. The CDR3 bases are TGTGCCAGCGGTCGTCAGGGCCGGTATGGCTACACCTTC.

On this clone: This CDR3 is also generated by other DNA sequences in the sample. The CDR3: CASSPGQGAYEQYF. The CDR3 DNA sequence: TGTGCCAGTAGTCCCGGACAGGGGGCCTACGAGCAGTACTTC. The chain combines TRBV19 with TRBJ2-7; 10 nucleotides agree with TRBD1. Germline values: CDR1 LNHDA, CDR2 SQIVND (reference sequence). J gave up 2 bases and V 5 bases, and 3 bases lay outside the gene matches. CDR3 length equals 14 residues.

The V call is TRBV7-2, the J call TRBJ2-5; D perhaps matches TRBD1 (6 bases). This CDR3 is 15 amino acids long. Germline V gene lookup returns CDR1 SGHTA and CDR2 FQGNSA. V lost 4 bases, J lost 1 base, and 13 bases lay in between. The CDR3 loop is CASSSPLRGQETQYF. The CDR3, as DNA: TGTGCCAGCAGCTCCCCCCTCAGGGGCCAAGAGACCCAGTACTTC.